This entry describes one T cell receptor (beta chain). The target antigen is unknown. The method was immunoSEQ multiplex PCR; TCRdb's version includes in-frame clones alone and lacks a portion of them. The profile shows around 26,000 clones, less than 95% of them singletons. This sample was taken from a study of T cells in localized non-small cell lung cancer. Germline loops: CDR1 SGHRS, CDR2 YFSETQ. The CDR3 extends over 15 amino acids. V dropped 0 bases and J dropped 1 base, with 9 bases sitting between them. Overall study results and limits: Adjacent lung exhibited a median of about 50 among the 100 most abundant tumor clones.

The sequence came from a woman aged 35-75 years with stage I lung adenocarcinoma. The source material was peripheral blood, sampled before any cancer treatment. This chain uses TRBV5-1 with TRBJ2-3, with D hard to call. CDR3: CASSLEGLGTDTQYF. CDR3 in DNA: TGCGCCAGCAGCTTGGAAGGGCTCGGCACAGATACGCAGTATTTT.